The 2 T cell receptor beta chains listed next were all sequenced from one sample in a study of somatic mutations in cytotoxic T cells in rheumatoid arthritis. TCRdb's copy holds only in-frame clones and misses some; the assay was immunoSEQ multiplex PCR. Of some 7,400 clones in the sample, 85% to 90% were seen once. Material for sequencing was CD8+ T cells sorted from blood. All receptors come from a woman aged 70-85 years with rheumatoid arthritis.

This clone was detected only once. The chain employs TRBV6-4 and TRBJ2-4, with 8 positions matching TRBD1. CDR1 and CDR2 from the germline V gene are MRHNA and SNTAGT. V was clipped by 7 bases and J by 9 bases; unmatched bases: 11. The CDR3 has 14 residues. The DNA for the CDR3 is TGTGCCAGCACTGAGGGGACAGGTCTTTGCATTCAGTACTTC. Protein sequence: CASTEGTGLCIQYF.

The CDR3, as DNA: TGTGCCAGCAGCTTAGGGACCGCGGGATCGGGCACCGGGGAGCTGTTTTTT. Protein product: CASSLGTAGSGTGELFF. The chain couples TRBV7-9 to TRBJ2-2; D perhaps matches TRBD2 (6 bases). Germline lookup yields CDR1 SEHNR and CDR2 FQNEAQ (reference sequence). The CDR3 consists of 17 residues. The V gene lost 1 base and the J gene lost 4 bases, with 16 bases spanning the gap.